Shown below are 11 T cell receptor beta chains from a single sample sequenced in a study of T cell repertoires in cytomegalovirus infection. MiXCR was run by TCRdb on the reads, yielding one entry per CDR3 protein. The table shows roughly 730,000 distinct CDR3 sequences, with around 30% occurring only once. Which antigens these TCRs recognize remains unknown. Material: cultured PBMCs, obtained from culture after CMV antigen stimulation. The receptors were sampled from a human donor in good health (CMV status not recorded). Some clones in this sample may be carry-over from other donors' samples.

In nucleotides, the CDR3 is TGCAGCGGGGGGACAGGAGGTAACACTGAAGCTTTCTTT. Amino acid sequence: CSGGTGGNTEAFF. The J gene is TRBJ1-1, the V gene TRBV29-1; 8 bases are shared with TRBD1. Germline CDR1 SQVTM, CDR2 ANQGSEA. J gave up 2 bases and V 7 bases, and 6 bases lay outside the gene matches. There are 13 residues in the CDR3.

V usage is TRBV7-2 and J usage is TRBJ2-5, with D uncertain. The CDR3 runs 13 residues. Between the trimmed V and J ends, which lost 1 base and 5 bases, there was a span of 8 bases. Germline CDR1 is SGHTA and CDR2 is FQGNSA. Written as DNA, the CDR3 is TGTGCCAGCAGCTTAGTCACATCGGAGACCCAGTACTTC. Translated, it gives CASSLVTSETQYF.

This clonotype was counted a few times. The CDR3 nucleotides are TGTGCCAGCAGTGGGGTACTAGCGACCCGCTGGGACGAGCAGTACTTC. Encoded protein: CASSGVLATRWDEQYF. The J gene is TRBJ2-7, the V gene TRBV12-3 or TRBV12-4, with TRBD2 identical over 7 bases. There are 16 residues in the CDR3. The trim removed 5 bases at V and 5 bases at J, leaving 15 bases unmatched.

This clonotype was recorded at least ten times. The chain joins TRBV7-2 to TRBJ1-1; TRBD1 aligns across 7 bases. J lost 7 bases, V lost 8 bases, and 13 bases had no gene match. CDR3 size: 14 residues. Germline V lookup: CDR1 SGHTA, CDR2 FQGNSA. DNA of the CDR3: TGTGCCAGCGGCGACAGGGACCCAGGGGGTGAAGCTTTCTTT. Translation: CASGDRDPGGEAFF.

This chain joins TRBV7-2 and TRBJ1-4; the D is unclear. Germline V CDR1 and CDR2: SGHTA, FQGNSA. V was cut by 1 base and J by 8 bases, with 14 bases left in between. The CDR3 runs 15 residues. CDR3 protein: CASSLEAFYREKLFF. For the CDR3, the DNA is TGTGCCAGCAGCTTAGAGGCTTTCTATCGAGAAAAACTGTTTTTT.

The chain joins TRBV11-2 to TRBJ2-3; 7 nucleotides align to TRBD1. V lost 5 bases and J lost 1; bases outside the gene matches: 9. Germline CDR1 is SGHAT and CDR2 is FQNNGV. The CDR3 consists of 16 residues. CDR3 sequence: CASSLTGTLGTDTQYF. The CDR3 DNA is TGTGCCAGCAGCCTGACAGGGACCTTAGGCACAGATACGCAGTATTTT.

The V and J genes are TRBV7-2 and TRBJ1-5; D may be TRBD1 (5 bases). Deletions cut 0 bases from V and 8 bases from J, with 14 bases between. The CDR3 sequence is 15 residues long. Germline values: CDR1 SGHTA, CDR2 FQGNSA. CDR3 bases: TGTGCCAGCAGCTTAGCACCTCCGTCGGGGGAGCCCCAGCATTTT. The encoded protein is CASSLAPPSGEPQHF. The complete variable domain, with remaining parts taken from reference TRBV7-2 and TRBJ1-5, reads GAGVSQSPSNKVTEKGKDVELRCDPISGHTALYWYRQSLGQGLEFLIYFQGNSAPDKSGLPSDRFSAERTGGSVSTLTIQRTQQEDSAVYLCASSLAPPSGEPQHFGDGTRLSIL.

The chain links TRBV2 to TRBJ2-5; D possibly matches TRBD1 or TRBD2 (7 bases each). The V end lost 6 bases, the J end lost 4 bases, and 18 bases lay between the germline ends. The CDR3 length is 15 residues. Germline V gives CDR1 SNHLY, CDR2 FYNNEI. The CDR3 region is CASRPAQGRAETQYF. CDR3 sequence (DNA): TGTGCCAGCAGACCCGCACAGGGGAGGGCAGAGACCCAGTACTTC.

This chain uses TRBV6-5 with TRBJ2-7; 8 nucleotides line up with TRBD2. The CDR3 loop spans 18 amino acids. V lost 7 bases to trimming and J lost 1 base; unmatched junction nucleotides: 18. Germline CDR1 MNHEY, CDR2 SVGAGI. CDR3 DNA sequence: TGTGCCAGCACCCTCCGCGGCCCCGGAGCGGGAGTATCCTACGAGCAGTACTTC. Its translation: CASTLRGPGAGVSYEQYF.

The chain combines TRBV27 with TRBJ2-3; 8 bases map to TRBD2. The CDR3 extends over 16 amino acids. J lost 3 bases, V lost 3 bases, and 8 bases had no gene match. Germline CDR1 MNHEY, CDR2 SMNVEV (reference sequence). Here the CDR3 reads CASSFSLAGGTDTQYF. The CDR3 nucleotides read TGTGCCAGCAGTTTTAGCCTAGCGGGTGGTACAGATACGCAGTATTTT.

The gene calls are TRBV6-5 and TRBJ2-1, with 10 bases identical to TRBD2. V lost 5 bases, J lost 6 bases, and 7 bases stayed unmatched. Germline lookup yields CDR1 MNHEY and CDR2 SVGAGI. The CDR3 totals 15 residues. The CDR3, as DNA: TGTGCCAGCAGTCGACTAGCGGGCCGGTCCAATGAGCAGTTCTTC. Amino acids: CASSRLAGRSNEQFF.